The source of this T cell receptor (beta chain) is a study of ipilimumab plus nivolumab after autologous stem cell transplantation. V dropped 3 bases and J dropped 0 bases, with 9 bases sitting between them. CDR1 and CDR2 from the germline V gene are MNHEY and SMNVEV (reference sequence). The CDR3 spans 15 residues. Only in-frame clones appear in the TCRdb table, and some are missing; sequencing was by immunoSEQ multiplex PCR. The repertoire has around 17,000 clones, roughly 71% of them found once; the top ten carry around 21%. This chain connects TRBV27 to TRBJ2-1, with D possibly being TRBD1 (6 bases). The sequence was obtained from a male donor with diffuse large B-cell lymphoma. Material: PBMCs, obtained in a trial of ipilimumab plus nivolumab as post-transplant consolidation. The CDR3 DNA reads as TGTGCCAGCAGTTTCCGAGGGGGCTCCTACAATGAGCAGTTCTTC. Its protein product is CASSFRGGSYNEQFF.